This TCR beta chain was recorded in a study of CD8 T cells in Susac syndrome. There are 15 residues in the CDR3. Random hexamers were used to reverse transcribe an amount of roughly 0.5 to 1 ug RNA. Amplification of TCR beta CDR3 across 54 Vbeta and 13 Jbeta was performed with immunoSEQ multiplex PCR. TCRdb analysed the immunoSEQ multiplex PCR reads with MiXCR anew, one entry per CDR3 protein. The sample lists 90,000 to 150,000 distinct CDR3 sequences, 85% to 95% occurring once. For this clonotype: Sequence at one end of the junction differs from germline and may be a read error.

The V gene is TRBV12-3 or TRBV12-4, the J gene TRBJ2-2; a weak D match, TRBD2 (5 bases). The sequenced sample consisted of CD4+ T cells from PBMCs. This receptor was taken from a human donor in good health. CDR3 amino acids: CASSLGAQRTGEPFF. The DNA of the CDR3 is TGTGCCAGCAGTTTAGGGGCACAGCGGACCGGGGAGCCGTTTTTT.